These 23 T cell receptor beta chains came from one sample sequenced in a study of cytomegalovirus exposure and HLA in healthy donors. Use of 60 Vbeta and 13 Jbeta primers characterized the PCR. Measured with immunoSEQ multiplex PCR; TCRdb has only the in-frame clones, and not every one. This sample carries around 170,000 clones, roughly 84% of them seen once, and the ten largest clones take roughly 2.6%. The sequenced sample was PBMCs. The receptors were gathered from a woman in her forties or fifties in good health and CMV-seropositive.

The rearrangement uses TRBV6-5 and TRBJ1-5; perhaps TRBD1 as D (5 bases). V lost 4 bases to trimming and J lost 11 bases, with 9 bases between them. The CDR3 length is 11 residues. CDR1 and CDR2 (germline): MNHEY, SVGAGI. The CDR3 nucleotides are TGTGCCAGCAGTTTCGGAGGGGCCCAGCATTTT. It codes for CASSFGGAQHF.

V is TRBV11-3 and J is TRBJ2-3; 9 bases are a match to TRBD2. The J segment lost 2 bases and the V segment lost 5 bases, leaving 8 bases of the junction unmatched. Germline CDR1 reads SGHNT; CDR2 reads YENEEA. The CDR3 totals 16 residues. CDR3 in amino acids: CASSARLAETTDTQYF. In DNA, the CDR3 is TGTGCCAGCAGCGCCCGACTAGCGGAGACCACAGATACGCAGTATTTT.

V usage is TRBV7-9 and J usage is TRBJ2-2; D uncertain. The CDR3 is 12 amino acids. The V gene lost 3 bases and the J gene lost 4 bases, with 3 bases spanning the gap. Germline CDR1 is SEHNR and CDR2 is FQNEAQ (reference sequence). The CDR3 DNA reads TGTGCCAGCAGCTTGAGCACCGGGGAGCTGTTTTTT. It translates to CASSLSTGELFF.

The chain links TRBV7-6 to TRBJ2-7; 12 bases are shared with TRBD2. Germline loops: CDR1 SGHVS, CDR2 FNYEAQ. The junction had 12 bases not matched to a gene; V was cut back by 5 bases and J by 7 bases. The CDR3 sequence is 16 residues long. CDR3 residues: CASSSRLAGGPGEQYF. The DNA for the CDR3 is TGTGCCAGCAGCAGTCGTCTAGCGGGGGGGCCAGGGGAGCAGTACTTC.

The chain employs TRBV28 and TRBJ1-1, with 7 bases that match TRBD1. Germline assignment: CDR1 MDHEN and CDR2 SYDVKM. The CDR3 is 16 amino acids. The trim removed 5 bases at V and 6 bases at J, leaving 15 bases unmatched. The chain's CDR3 is CASSNRQGQVGAEAFF. The CDR3, as DNA: TGTGCCAGCAGTAACCGACAGGGCCAGGTGGGGGCTGAAGCTTTCTTT.

The gene calls are TRBV15 and TRBJ1-5; D might be TRBD1 (6 bases). Germline CDR1 and CDR2: LNHNV and YYDKDF (reference sequence). The CDR3 is made up of 15 amino acids. Trimming left V 2 bases short and J 0 bases short, with 8 bases between. CDR3 DNA sequence: TGTGCCACCAGCAGACTGGACAGTAGCAATCAGCCCCAGCATTTT. Translating it yields CATSRLDSSNQPQHF.

The rearrangement links TRBV9 to TRBJ2-1; tentatively, D is TRBD1 (5 bases). Trimming shortened V by 0 bases and J by 8 bases, and 6 bases separated the two germline ends. The CDR3 covers 12 residues. Germline CDR1 is SGDLS and CDR2 is YYNGEE. The CDR3 DNA reads TGTGCCAGCAGCGTAGAGGGGTATGAGCAGTTCTTC. Residues: CASSVEGYEQFF. The variable domain in full, completed from reference TRBV9 and TRBJ2-1, reads DSGVTQTPKHLITATGQRVTLRCSPRSGDLSVYWYQQSLDQGLQFLIQYYNGEERAKGNILERFSAQQFPDLHSELNLSSLELGDSALYFCASSVEGYEQFFGPGTRLTVL.

The V call is TRBV28, the J call TRBJ2-1, with D tentatively TRBD1 (6 bases). From germline, CDR1 is MDHEN and CDR2 SYDVKM. The CDR3 sequence is 13 residues long. Trimming removed 3 bases at V and 5 bases at J, with 8 bases between. For the CDR3, the DNA is TGTGCCAGCAGTTTCAGGACAGACAATGAGCAGTTCTTC. Translation gives CASSFRTDNEQFF.

The rearrangement uses TRBV11-2 and TRBJ2-5; 12 nucleotides align to TRBD2. Looked up from germline, CDR1 is SGHAT and CDR2 is FQNNGV. The length of the CDR3 is 14 residues. V dropped 7 bases and J dropped 7; count of bases not matched to a gene: 7. CDR3 in amino acids: CASTLAGGPGTQYF. In DNA form, the CDR3 reads TGTGCCAGCACCCTAGCGGGGGGGCCAGGGACCCAGTACTTC.

The chain carries TRBV5-1 and TRBJ2-3; 11 bases match TRBD2. With V trimmed by 5 bases and J by 4 bases, 6 bases remained unmatched. The germline CDR1 and CDR2 sequences are SGHRS and YFSETQ. CDR3 size: 15 residues. The chain's CDR3 is CASRGASGGSDTQYF. The CDR3 DNA reads TGCGCCAGCAGAGGGGCTAGCGGGGGGTCAGATACGCAGTATTTT.

The CDR3 here is CASSQEPGVYQPQHF. In nucleotides, the CDR3 is TGTGCCAGCAGCCAAGAACCAGGGGTCTACCAGCCCCAGCATTTT. The gene calls are TRBV4-2 and TRBJ1-5; maybe TRBD1 (6 bases). CDR3 length: 15 amino acids. Between the trimmed V and J ends, which lost 0 bases and 7 bases, there was a span of 13 bases. Germline V lookup: CDR1 LGHNA, CDR2 YNFKEQ.

The chain employs TRBV2 and TRBJ2-6, with unresolved D. This CDR3 contains 15 residues. Germline V gene lookup returns CDR1 SNHLY and CDR2 FYNNEI. Trimming took off 3 bases at V and 4 bases at J, with 10 bases between the two ends. The CDR3 DNA sequence: TGTGCCAGCAGTGAGCCGGGTAAGGGGGCCAACGTCCTGACTTTC. It is translated as CASSEPGKGANVLTF.

The chain employs TRBV18 and TRBJ1-1, with D possibly matching TRBD1 (5 bases). V was cut by 2 bases and J by 2 bases, with 9 bases left in between. This CDR3 is built from 14 residues. The germline V gene has CDR1 KGHSH and CDR2 LQKENI. CDR3 amino acids: CASSPDRPNTEAFF. CDR3 bases: TGTGCCAGCTCACCAGACAGACCTAACACTGAAGCTTTCTTT.

The chain is built from TRBV4-2 and TRBJ2-5; 8 nucleotides align to TRBD1. Unmatched junction bases numbered 14, after V lost 3 bases and J lost 5 bases. Germline-derived CDR1 and CDR2 are LGHNA and YNFKEQ. CDR3 length: 17 residues. CDR3 amino acids: CASSQEPQGAVGETQYF. The CDR3, as DNA: TGTGCCAGCAGCCAGGAACCCCAGGGGGCAGTCGGGGAGACCCAGTACTTC.

V gene TRBV2 combines with J gene TRBJ2-1; TRBD1 aligns across 7 bases. Germline V gene data show CDR1 as SNHLY and CDR2 as FYNNEI. CDR3 length: 16 amino acids. V lost 3 bases to trimming and J lost 0 bases; unmatched junction nucleotides: 5. The CDR3 sequence: CASSEWGQSSYNEQFF. The DNA of the CDR3 is TGTGCCAGCAGTGAGTGGGGACAGAGCTCCTACAATGAGCAGTTCTTC.

The chain links TRBV19 to TRBJ1-3, with D tentatively TRBD1 (5 bases). V was clipped by 5 bases and J by 2 bases, with 13 bases between them. CDR1 LNHDA and CDR2 SQIVND come from the germline V gene (reference sequence). This CDR3 contains 15 residues. CDR3 in DNA: TGTGCCAGTAGTGGCAATTGGGGGGCTGGAAACACCATATATTTT. Translated, it gives CASSGNWGAGNTIYF.

This sequence joins TRBV27 and TRBJ2-7; weak D call: TRBD2 (5 bases). CDR1 MNHEY and CDR2 SMNVEV come from the germline V gene (reference sequence). Trimming stripped 5 bases from V and 6 bases from J, with 17 bases between. The CDR3 contains 14 residues. Here the CDR3 reads CASSPGSSISEQYF. The CDR3 bases are TGTGCCAGCAGTCCGGGATCATCTATTTCCGAGCAGTACTTC.

This chain links TRBV4-1 with TRBJ2-5; TRBD2 might be the D (5 bases). Trimming removed 0 bases at V and 7 bases at J, with 12 bases between. Germline V gene data show CDR1 as MGHRA and CDR2 as YSYEKL. The CDR3 is made up of 14 amino acids. CDR3 in amino acids: CASSQENSGRTQYF. The CDR3 nucleotides read TGCGCCAGCAGCCAAGAGAACAGTGGGAGGACCCAGTACTTC.

The CDR3 DNA is TGTGCCAGCACCCTGGAGGGAAATGAAGCTTTCTTT. This gives the protein CASTLEGNEAFF. The rearrangement uses TRBV2 and TRBJ1-1; D is uncertain. Trimming left V 7 bases short and J 7 bases short, with 13 bases between. The CDR3 consists of 12 residues. Looked up from germline, CDR1 is SNHLY and CDR2 is FYNNEI.

The chain links TRBV2 to TRBJ1-6; 8 bases line up with TRBD1. The germline V gene encodes CDR1 SNHLY and CDR2 FYNNEI. This CDR3 is built from 15 residues. Germline trimming cut 2 bases from V and 10 bases from J; bases unmatched to any gene: 7. The CDR3 here is CASSERTGIRSPLHF. CDR3 DNA: TGTGCCAGCAGTGAAAGGACAGGGATTAGATCACCCCTCCACTTT.

The rearrangement joins TRBV19 to TRBJ2-7; D not certain. Germline-derived CDR1 and CDR2 are LNHDA and SQIVND (reference sequence). V was pared by 5 bases and J by 3 bases, with 11 bases between. The CDR3 totals 13 residues. CDR3: CASSSGGRYEQYF. The DNA of the CDR3 is TGTGCCAGTAGTTCGGGTGGCCGCTACGAGCAGTACTTC.

This clone was recorded once. V gene TRBV27 combines with J gene TRBJ2-7; unclear D gene. Germline CDR1 reads MNHEY; CDR2 reads SMNVEV (reference sequence). CDR3 length equals 13 residues. Trimming cost V 3 bases and J 5 bases, with 11 bases left between them. The CDR3 region has the DNA TGTGCCAGCAGTTTGGATACGAGGAACGAGCAGTACTTC. Residues: CASSLDTRNEQYF.

V is TRBV29-1 and J is TRBJ2-7; the match to TRBD1 covers 8 bases. CDR3 length equals 15 residues. After removal of 5 bases from V and 3 bases from J, the junction contained 12 bases not matched to a gene. From germline, CDR1 is SQVTM and CDR2 ANQGSEA. The CDR3 reads CSVIRQGRSNYEQYF. The CDR3 bases are TGCAGCGTTATTCGACAGGGGCGATCCAACTACGAGCAGTACTTC.